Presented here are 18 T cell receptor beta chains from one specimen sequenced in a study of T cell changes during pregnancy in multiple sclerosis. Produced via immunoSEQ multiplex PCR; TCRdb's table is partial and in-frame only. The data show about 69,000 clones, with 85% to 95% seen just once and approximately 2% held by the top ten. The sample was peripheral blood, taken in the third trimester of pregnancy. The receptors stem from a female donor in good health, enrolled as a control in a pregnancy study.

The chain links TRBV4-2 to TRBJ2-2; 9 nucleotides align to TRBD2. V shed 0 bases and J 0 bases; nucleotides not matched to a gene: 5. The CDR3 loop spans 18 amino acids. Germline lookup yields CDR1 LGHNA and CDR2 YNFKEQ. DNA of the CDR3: TGTGCCAGCAGCCAAGAATCACGCGGGAGGGCGAACACCGGGGAGCTGTTTTTT. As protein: CASSQESRGRANTGELFF.

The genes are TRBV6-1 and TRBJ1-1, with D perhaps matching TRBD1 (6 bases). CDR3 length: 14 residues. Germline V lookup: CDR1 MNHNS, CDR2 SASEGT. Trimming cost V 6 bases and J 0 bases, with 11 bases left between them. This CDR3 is CASSRQVMNTEAFF. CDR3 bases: TGTGCCAGCAGCCGACAGGTCATGAACACTGAAGCTTTCTTT.

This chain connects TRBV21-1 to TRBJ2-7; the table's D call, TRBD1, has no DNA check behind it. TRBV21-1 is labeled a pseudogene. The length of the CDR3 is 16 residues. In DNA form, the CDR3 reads TGTGCCAGCAGCAAAGACACCGGGACAGCCCTCTGGGAGCAGTACTTC. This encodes CASSKDTGTALWEQYF.

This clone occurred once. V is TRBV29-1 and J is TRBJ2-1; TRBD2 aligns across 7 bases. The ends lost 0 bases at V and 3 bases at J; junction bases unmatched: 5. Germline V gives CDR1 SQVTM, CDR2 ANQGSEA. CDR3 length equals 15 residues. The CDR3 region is CSVEDIRGGYNEQFF. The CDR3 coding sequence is TGCAGCGTTGAAGATATTCGCGGGGGCTACAATGAGCAGTTCTTC.

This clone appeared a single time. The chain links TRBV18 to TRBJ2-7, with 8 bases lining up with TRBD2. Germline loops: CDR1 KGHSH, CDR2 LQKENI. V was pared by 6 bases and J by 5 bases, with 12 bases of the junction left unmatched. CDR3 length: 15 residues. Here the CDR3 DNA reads TGTGCCAGCTCCATGGAGAGCGGGAGTCTCCACGAGCAGTACTTC. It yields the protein CASSMESGSLHEQYF. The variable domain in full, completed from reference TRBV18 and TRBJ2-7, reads NAGVMQNPRHLVRRRGQEARLRCSPMKGHSHVYWYRQLPEEGLKFMVYLQKENIIDESGMPKERFSAEFPKEGPSILRIQQVVRGDSAAYFCASSMESGSLHEQYFGPGTRLTVT.

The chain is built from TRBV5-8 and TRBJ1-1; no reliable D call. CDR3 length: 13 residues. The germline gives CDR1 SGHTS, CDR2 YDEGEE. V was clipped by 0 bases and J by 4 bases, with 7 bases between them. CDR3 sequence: CASSLDQVTEAFF. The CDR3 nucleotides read TGTGCCAGCAGCTTGGACCAGGTCACTGAAGCTTTCTTT.

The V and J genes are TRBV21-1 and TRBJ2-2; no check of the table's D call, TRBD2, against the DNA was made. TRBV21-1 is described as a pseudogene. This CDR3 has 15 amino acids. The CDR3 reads CASSKTAGSPGELFF. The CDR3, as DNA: TGTGCCAGCAGCAAAACGGCGGGGAGTCCCGGGGAGCTGTTTTTT.

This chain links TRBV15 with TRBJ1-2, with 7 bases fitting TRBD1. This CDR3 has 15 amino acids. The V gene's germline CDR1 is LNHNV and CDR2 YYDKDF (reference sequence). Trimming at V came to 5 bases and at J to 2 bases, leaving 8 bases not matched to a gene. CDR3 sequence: CATSSNLGGNYGYTF. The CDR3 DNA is TGTGCCACCAGCTCGAACCTAGGGGGCAACTATGGCTACACCTTC.

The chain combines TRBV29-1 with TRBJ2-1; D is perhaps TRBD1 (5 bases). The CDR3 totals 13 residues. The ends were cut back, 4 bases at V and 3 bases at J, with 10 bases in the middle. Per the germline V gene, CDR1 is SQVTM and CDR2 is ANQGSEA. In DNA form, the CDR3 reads TGCAGCGTTGCAGGGTTTCTCTACAATGAGCAGTTCTTC. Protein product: CSVAGFLYNEQFF.

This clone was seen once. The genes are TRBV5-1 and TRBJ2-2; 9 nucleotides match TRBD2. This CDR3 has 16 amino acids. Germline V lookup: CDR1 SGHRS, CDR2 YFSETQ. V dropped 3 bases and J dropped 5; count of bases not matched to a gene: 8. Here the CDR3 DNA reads TGCGCCAGCAGCTCCCTAGCGGGGCATGAAACCGGGGAGCTGTTTTTT. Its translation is CASSSLAGHETGELFF.

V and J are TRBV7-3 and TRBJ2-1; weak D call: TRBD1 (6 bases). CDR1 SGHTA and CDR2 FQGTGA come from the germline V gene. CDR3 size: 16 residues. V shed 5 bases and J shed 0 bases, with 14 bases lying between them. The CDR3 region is CASSPGQGSSYNEQFF. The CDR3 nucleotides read TGTGCCAGCAGCCCCGGGCAGGGGAGCTCCTACAATGAGCAGTTCTTC.

The CDR3 is CASSRTGPTNEKLFF. In DNA, the CDR3 is TGTGCCAGCAGCAGGACAGGGCCAACTAATGAAAAACTGTTTTTT. V usage is TRBV5-4 and J usage is TRBJ1-4; the match to TRBD1 covers 8 bases. The CDR3 totals 15 residues. J lost 0 bases, V lost 4 bases, and 2 bases had no gene match. Germline CDR1 SGHNT, CDR2 YYREEE (reference sequence).

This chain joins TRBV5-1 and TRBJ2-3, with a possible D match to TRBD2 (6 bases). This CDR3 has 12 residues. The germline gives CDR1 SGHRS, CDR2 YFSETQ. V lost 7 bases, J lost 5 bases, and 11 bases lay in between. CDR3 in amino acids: CASARDRDTQYF. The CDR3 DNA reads TGCGCCAGCGCGCGGGATAGAGATACGCAGTATTTT.

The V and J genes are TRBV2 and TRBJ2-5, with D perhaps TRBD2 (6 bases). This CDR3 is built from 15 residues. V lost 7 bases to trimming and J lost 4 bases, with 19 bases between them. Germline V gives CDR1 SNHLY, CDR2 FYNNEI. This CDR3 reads CASNVFGTQAETQYF. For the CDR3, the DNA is TGTGCCAGCAATGTGTTCGGGACTCAGGCAGAGACCCAGTACTTC.

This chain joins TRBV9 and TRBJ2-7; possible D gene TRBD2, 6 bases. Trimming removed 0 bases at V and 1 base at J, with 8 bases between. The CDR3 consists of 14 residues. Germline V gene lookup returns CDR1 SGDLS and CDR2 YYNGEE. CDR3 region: CASSVESGSYEQYF. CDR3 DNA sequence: TGTGCCAGCAGCGTAGAAAGCGGGTCCTACGAGCAGTACTTC.

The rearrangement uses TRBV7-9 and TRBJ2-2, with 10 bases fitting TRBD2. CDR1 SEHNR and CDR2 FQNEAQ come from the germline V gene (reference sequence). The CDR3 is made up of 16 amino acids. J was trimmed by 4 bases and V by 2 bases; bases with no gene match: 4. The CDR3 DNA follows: TGTGCCAGCAGCTTACAGACTAGCGGGCCCACCGGGGAGCTGTTTTTT. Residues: CASSLQTSGPTGELFF.

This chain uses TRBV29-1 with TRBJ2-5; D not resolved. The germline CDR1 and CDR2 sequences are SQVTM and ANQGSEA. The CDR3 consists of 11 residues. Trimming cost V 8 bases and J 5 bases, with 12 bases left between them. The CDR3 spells CSFNHWETQYF. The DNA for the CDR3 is TGCAGCTTCAATCACTGGGAGACCCAGTACTTC.

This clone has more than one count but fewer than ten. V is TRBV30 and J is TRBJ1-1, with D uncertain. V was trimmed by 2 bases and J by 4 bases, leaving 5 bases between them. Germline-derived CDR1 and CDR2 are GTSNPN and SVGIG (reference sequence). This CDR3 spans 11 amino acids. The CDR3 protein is CAWSSLTEAFF. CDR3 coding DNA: TGTGCCTGGAGTAGCCTCACTGAAGCTTTCTTT. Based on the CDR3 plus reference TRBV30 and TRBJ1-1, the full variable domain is SQTIHQWPATLVQPVGSPLSLECTVEGTSNPNLYWYRQAAGRGLQLLFYSVGIGQISSEVPQNLSASRPQDRQFILSSKKLLLSDSGFYLCAWSSLTEAFFGQGTRLTVV.